Listed here is a single T cell receptor beta chain. Its antigen is currently unknown. Libraries were prepared by immunoSEQ multiplex PCR; TCRdb keeps only in-frame clonotypes and omits some of them. The data hold about 61,000 clones, with 81% observed a single time. The ViraFEST assay expanded antigen-specific CD4+ T cells with viral peptide pools before sequencing. Researchers isolated CD4+ T cells once about 11 days of culture had elapsed. These data belong to a study of vaccination effects on CD4 cells after COVID-19. This CDR3 spans 14 amino acids. Trimming took 5 bases from V and 0 from J, leaving 10 bases between them. Germline CDR1 and CDR2: SGHTA and FQGNSA.

This TCR derives from a human donor who received a COVID-19 vaccine. The source material was CD4+ T cells from PBMCs cultured with HCoV-229E spike peptides, sampled before COVID-19 vaccination. J is TRBJ1-2 and V is TRBV7-2; no reliable D call. The CDR3 reads CASSPQTSNYGYTF. CDR3 sequence (DNA): TGTGCCAGCAGCCCACAGACCTCTAACTATGGCTACACCTTC. Based on the CDR3 plus reference TRBV7-2 and TRBJ1-2, the full variable domain is GAGVSQSPSNKVTEKGKDVELRCDPISGHTALYWYRQSLGQGLEFLIYFQGNSAPDKSGLPSDRFSAERTGGSVSTLTIQRTQQEDSAVYLCASSPQTSNYGYTFGSGTRLTVV.